The 20 T cell receptor beta chains below come from one sample, sequenced in a study of T-cell memory formation after mild COVID-19. TCRdb reanalysed the 5' RACE reads using MiXCR and keeps one entry per CDR3 protein. This sample has 280,000 or so distinct CDR3 sequences, with roughly 18% found just once. The sample taken for sequencing was PBMCs or a T cell subset sorted from them (not recorded which). Receptors were obtained from a man aged 18 to 30 who had mild COVID-19 (a few samples of this study predate the infection). Cell type and time point are not known.

This clonotype was seen a handful of times. V and J are TRBV24-1 and TRBJ2-1; a possible D gene is TRBD2 (6 bases). There are 14 residues in the CDR3. Germline V gene data show CDR1 as KGHDR and CDR2 as SFDVKD. The germline V and J ends were trimmed by 3 bases and 7 bases, with 12 bases remaining between them. The CDR3 reads CATSDGGTPNEQFF. The CDR3 region has the DNA TGTGCCACCAGTGATGGCGGGACTCCGAATGAGCAGTTCTTC.

The V and J genes are TRBV7-6 and TRBJ1-5; no definite D call. The CDR3 is 17 residues long. Germline CDR1 and CDR2: SGHVS and FNYEAQ. With 5 bases removed from V and 1 base from J, the gap between germline ends came to 18 bases. The CDR3 loop reads CASSLRPTAGSNQPQHF. The CDR3 coding sequence is TGTGCCAGCAGCCTAAGGCCGACTGCCGGGAGCAATCAGCCCCAGCATTTT.

This clonotype was recorded a few times. This chain connects TRBV5-1 to TRBJ1-5; 8 bases map to TRBD1. J was trimmed by 5 bases and V by 4 bases; bases with no gene match: 5. Germline CDR1 reads SGHRS; CDR2 reads YFSETQ. The CDR3 contains 14 residues. The CDR3 sequence: CASSATGGDQPQHF. DNA of the CDR3: TGCGCCAGCAGCGCCACAGGGGGAGATCAGCCCCAGCATTTT.

This clonotype has just a few counts. The J gene is TRBJ1-1, the V gene TRBV9, with 7 bases identical to TRBD1. Looked up from germline, CDR1 is SGDLS and CDR2 is YYNGEE. Germline trimming cut 2 bases from V and 0 bases from J; bases unmatched to any gene: 1. CDR3 length: 14 amino acids. The CDR3 sequence: CASSVGQVNTEAFF. CDR3 DNA sequence: TGTGCCAGCAGCGTCGGACAGGTGAACACTGAAGCTTTCTTT.

V and J are TRBV27 and TRBJ2-5; 9 bases are a match to TRBD2. J gave up 2 bases and V 2 bases, and 6 bases lay outside the gene matches. The CDR3 has 16 amino acids. CDR1 is MNHEY and CDR2 is SMNVEV in the germline V gene (reference sequence). CDR3 bases: TGTGCCAGCAGTTTAACGTCTAGCGGGGAACAAGAGACCCAGTACTTC. Translating it yields CASSLTSSGEQETQYF.

This clonotype was counted only a few times. This chain links TRBV14 with TRBJ2-2, with D tentatively TRBD2 (6 bases). The V gene's germline CDR1 is SGHDN and CDR2 FVKESK. V was clipped by 0 bases and J by 1 base, with 18 bases between them. This CDR3 comprises 19 residues. The DNA for the CDR3 is TGTGCCAGCAGCCAAGATGCAGGGAGGACTTCGGGGAACACCGGGGAGCTGTTTTTT. Its protein product is CASSQDAGRTSGNTGELFF. The variable domain in full, completed from reference TRBV14 and TRBJ2-2, reads EAGVTQFPSHSVIEKGQTVTLRCDPISGHDNLYWYRRVMGKEIKFLLHFVKESKQDESGMPNNRFLAERTGGTYSTLKVQPAELEDSGVYFCASSQDAGRTSGNTGELFFGEGSRLTVL.

This clonotype was detected only a few times. V usage is TRBV7-6 and J usage is TRBJ1-6; D is ambiguous. The CDR3 is made up of 14 amino acids. Germline V CDR1 and CDR2: SGHVS, FNYEAQ. Deletions cut 5 bases from V and 7 bases from J, with 12 bases between. Written as DNA, the CDR3 is TGTGCCAGCAGCCAGCAAGGGAGGAATTCACCCCTCCACTTT. This translates into CASSQQGRNSPLHF.

This clonotype was seen a handful of times. This chain connects TRBV12-3 or TRBV12-4 to TRBJ2-7; 7 nucleotides match TRBD2. The junction had 5 bases not matched to a gene; V was cut back by 3 bases and J by 0 bases. This CDR3 has 15 amino acids. CDR3 amino acids: CASSFSAGVSYEQYV. DNA for the CDR3: TGTGCCAGCAGTTTCTCCGCGGGGGTCTCCTACGAGCAGTACGTC.

The rearrangement uses TRBV6-2 or TRBV6-3 and TRBJ2-1; D uncertain. V gave up 2 bases and J gave up 8 bases, with 13 bases separating them. Looked up from germline, CDR1 is MNHEY and CDR2 is SVGEGT. This CDR3 comprises 14 residues. This CDR3 reads CASSYRPDGHEQFF. For the CDR3, the DNA is TGTGCCAGCAGTTACAGGCCGGATGGGCATGAGCAGTTCTTC.

This clonotype was seen only a few times. The rearrangement uses TRBV24-1 and TRBJ2-5; possible D gene TRBD1, 6 bases. Between the trimmed V and J ends, which lost 5 bases and 5 bases, there was a span of 17 bases. Germline values: CDR1 KGHDR, CDR2 SFDVKD. The CDR3 is 15 residues long. The CDR3 sequence is CATSGAQGGLETQYF. The CDR3 region has the DNA TGTGCCACCAGTGGGGCACAGGGTGGTCTGGAGACCCAGTACTTC.

The table lists this clonotype with a few counts. The V and J genes are TRBV20-1 and TRBJ2-2; 8 bases line up with TRBD2. The CDR3 totals 14 residues. V trimming: 3 bases; J trimming: 5 bases; junction bases outside the gene matches: 5. Per the germline V gene, CDR1 is DFQATT and CDR2 is SNEGSKA (reference sequence). The CDR3 protein is CSASRGGLTGELFF. The CDR3 nucleotides are TGCAGTGCTAGTCGGGGGGGCCTAACCGGGGAGCTGTTTTTT.

The chain is built from TRBV7-3 and TRBJ2-1; 11 positions agree with TRBD1. Germline loops: CDR1 SGHTA, CDR2 FQGTGA. The CDR3 sequence is 15 residues long. J lost 7 bases, V lost 5 bases, and 7 bases had no gene match. CDR3 residues: CASSPGQGVRNEQFF. CDR3 nucleotides: TGTGCCAGCAGCCCGGGACAGGGGGTTCGAAATGAGCAGTTCTTC.

The table lists this clonotype with a few counts. The chain uses TRBV29-1 and TRBJ2-7, with D perhaps matching TRBD1 or TRBD2 (5 bases each). There are 12 residues in the CDR3. V was clipped by 3 bases and J by 3 bases, with 9 bases between them. Germline CDR1 reads SQVTM; CDR2 reads ANQGSEA. CDR3 bases: TGCAGCGTTGATCTGGGGGACTACGAGCAGTACTTC. Its translation is CSVDLGDYEQYF.

The chain employs TRBV20-1 and TRBJ2-5, with D possibly being TRBD1 (6 bases). The germline V gene encodes CDR1 DFQATT and CDR2 SNEGSKA (reference sequence). This CDR3 region has 13 residues. Trimming took 5 bases from V and 5 from J, leaving 15 bases between them. The chain's CDR3 is CSAALQGRETQYF. CDR3 nucleotides: TGCAGTGCTGCACTACAGGGACGGGAGACCCAGTACTTC.

The sample holds one count of this clonotype. The rearrangement joins TRBV4-1 to TRBJ2-7; perhaps TRBD1 as D (5 bases). Germline V CDR1 and CDR2: MGHRA, YSYEKL. V lost 3 bases and J 0 bases, leaving 15 bases between the germline ends. This CDR3 contains 16 residues. CDR3 sequence reads: CASSHPIGASSYEQYF. CDR3 DNA: TGCGCCAGCAGCCATCCCATAGGGGCAAGCTCCTACGAGCAGTACTTC.

The chain recombines TRBV19 with TRBJ2-7; D possibly corresponds to TRBD1 (5 bases). Germline CDR1 and CDR2: LNHDA and SQIVND (reference sequence). This CDR3 contains 11 residues. Trimming cost V 9 bases and J 0 bases, with 6 bases left between them. The CDR3 DNA reads TGTGCCAGAGACAGCTCCTACGAGCAGTACTTC. It specifies CARDSSYEQYF.

This clonotype was observed a few times. The chain has TRBV6-6 and TRBJ1-3, with D possibly matching TRBD1 (6 bases). Germline values: CDR1 MNHNY, CDR2 SVGAGI (reference sequence). The CDR3 consists of 18 residues. The V gene lost 0 bases and the J gene lost 1 base, with 16 bases spanning the gap. The DNA of the CDR3 is TGTGCCAGCAGTTACTCGACGGGGGGCGCGGTTTCTGGAAACACCATATATTTT. Residues: CASSYSTGGAVSGNTIYF.

In its sample, this clonotype was seen a few times. This sequence joins TRBV4-2 and TRBJ1-2; 8 bases map to TRBD1. Germline lookup yields CDR1 LGHNA and CDR2 YNFKEQ. After removal of 6 bases from V and 0 bases from J, the junction contained 15 bases not matched to a gene. The length of the CDR3 is 18 residues. CDR3 coding DNA: TGTGCCAGCAGTTCAACCCTTGCGACAGGGGCCTCTAACTATGGCTACACCTTC. This encodes CASSSTLATGASNYGYTF.

In its sample, this clonotype was seen a few times. The chain links TRBV7-2 to TRBJ2-7, with a possible D match to TRBD1 (5 bases). CDR1 is SGHTA and CDR2 is FQGNSA in the germline V gene. V dropped 5 bases and J dropped 9 bases, with 11 bases sitting between them. The CDR3 spans 11 residues. The CDR3: CASSEQVSQYF. DNA of the CDR3: TGTGCCAGCAGCGAACAGGTTTCGCAGTACTTC.

This clonotype was seen a few times. This sequence joins TRBV9 and TRBJ2-1; TRBD1 might be the D (6 bases). Trimming took 4 bases from V and 4 from J, leaving 18 bases between them. CDR1 and CDR2 (germline): SGDLS, YYNGEE. This CDR3 is 16 amino acids long. As DNA, the CDR3 is TGTGCCAGCAGCCCCCGGACAGCTGGAGGATACAATGAGCAGTTCTTC. Protein sequence: CASSPRTAGGYNEQFF.